A selection of T cell receptor beta chains follows, all from one sample in a study of shared clonotypes between healthy human individuals. TCRdb's copy holds only in-frame clones and misses some; the assay was immunoSEQ multiplex PCR. This table holds millions of clones, about 95% found once. Sample: naive CD8+ T cells sorted from blood. The origin of the receptors is a man aged 18-30 years in good health. The CDR3 runs from the conserved cysteine through the conserved F or W. Fields, in order: V gene, D gene, J gene, clone size, CDR3 DNA, CDR3 protein. D genes are given only for firm matches. Not every row has a clone size; where given, it reads once, few, many or a size class.

>TRBV9|TRBD1|TRBJ1-6|NA
TGTGCCAGCAGCCCGACAGGGGGACATAATTCACCCCTCCACTTT
CASSPTGGHNSPLHF
>TRBV19|NA|TRBJ1-1|NA
TGTGCCAGTAGTTATCCGGGACAGAACACTGAAGCTTTCTTT
CASSYPGQNTEAFF
>TRBV11-3|NA|TRBJ1-1|NA
TGTGCCAGCAGCTTATTCGACAGCGGTGAAGCTTTCTTT
CASSLFDSGEAFF
>TRBV7-9|TRBD1|TRBJ2-1|NA
TGTGCCAGCATGGAGGACAGGCGGTACAATGAGCAGTTCTTC
CASMEDRRYNEQFF
>TRBV4-1|NA|TRBJ2-1|NA
TGCGCCAGCAGTTCAATTGACAATGAGCAGTTCTTC
CASSSIDNEQFF
>TRBV7-9|NA|TRBJ2-7|NA
TGTGCCAGCAGCTTAGTGGCTGGGGCAGGAAACTCCTACGAGCAGTACTTC
CASSLVAGAGNSYEQYF
>TRBV19|TRBD1|TRBJ2-5|NA
TGTGCCAGTAGTATTGGACAGGGGGGATTGGAGACCCAGTACTTC
CASSIGQGGLETQYF
>TRBV28|NA|TRBJ1-1|NA
TGTGCCAGCAGCAGGAACACTGAAGCTTTCTTT
CASSRNTEAFF
>TRBV21-1|NA|TRBJ2-5|NA
TGTGCCAGCAGCAAAGAACCCAATCGTGACAGGGGGCGGAAGGAAGAGACCCAGTACTTC
CASSKEPNRDRGRKEETQYF
>TRBV6-1|NA|TRBJ1-1|few
TGTGCCAGCAGGACCGAGACAGGCCGGAACACTGAAGCTTTCTTT
CASRTETGRNTEAFF
>TRBV28|TRBD1|TRBJ1-1|few
TGTGCCAGCAGTTTTACAGGGGACACTGAAGCTTTCTTT
CASSFTGDTEAFF
>TRBV28|NA|TRBJ2-5|NA
TGTGCCAGCAGAGACAGGGAGAGGGACTCGTCGGAAGAGACCCAGTACTTC
CASRDRERDSSEETQYF
>TRBV9|NA|TRBJ2-5|NA
TGTGCCAGCAGCGTTACGGGCAGGCCCCAAGAGACCCAGTACTTC
CASSVTGRPQETQYF
>TRBV4-1|TRBD2|TRBJ2-7|NA
TGCGCCAGCAGCCAGAAGCCGGGACTAGCGGACACCTACGAGCAGTACTTC
CASSQKPGLADTYEQYF
>TRBV27|NA|TRBJ2-1|NA
TGTGCCAGCCGCCTCGGGGCCTACAATGAGCAGTTCTTC
CASRLGAYNEQFF
>TRBV12-5|NA|TRBJ1-1|NA
TGTGCTAGTGGTTCCGAGATCTACAGGGAAAAGAACACTGAAGCTTTCTTT
CASGSEIYREKNTEAFF
>TRBV11-1|NA|TRBJ1-1|few
TGTGCCAGCGGCGAGACAACGGAAGCTTTCTTT
CASGETTEAFF
>TRBV29-1|TRBD1|TRBJ2-7|NA
TGCAGCGTTGAGGGACAGTCCTACGAGCAGTACTTC
CSVEGQSYEQYF
>TRBV27|NA|TRBJ1-2|NA
TGTGCCAGCAGCCGACTTGACAGAAACTATGGCTACACCTTC
CASSRLDRNYGYTF
>TRBV6-6|NA|TRBJ1-1|NA
TGTGCCAGCAGTTACTTTCGGGTGAACACTGAAGCTTTCTTT
CASSYFRVNTEAFF
>TRBV25-1|NA|TRBJ2-7|NA
TGTGCCAGTACTCAGGGGAGCAACTACGAGCAGTACTTC
CASTQGSNYEQYF
>TRBV6-5|TRBD1|TRBJ2-1|once
TGTGCCAGCGGGACAGGGGTGTATAGTGAGCAGTTCTTC
CASGTGVYSEQFF
>TRBV27|NA|TRBJ2-2|NA
TGTGCCAGCAGTTTAGGGTTGCTGACAGCGAACACCGGGGAGCTGTTTTTT
CASSLGLLTANTGELFF
>TRBV5-8|NA|TRBJ2-7|NA
TGTGCCAGCAGCTTGAGGGCCCTCTACGAGCAGTACTTC
CASSLRALYEQYF
>TRBV5-8|TRBD1|TRBJ2-7|NA
TGTGCCAGCAGCAACCGGGACAGACTCTACGAGCAGTACTTC
CASSNRDRLYEQYF
>TRBV28|NA|TRBJ2-5|NA
TGTGCCAGCAGTTCCTCACAGGGATGGGAAGAAGAGACCCAGTACTTC
CASSSSQGWEEETQYF
>TRBV27|TRBD1|TRBJ1-2|NA
TGTGCCAGCAGTTCGGGACAGGACTATGGCTACACCTTC
CASSSGQDYGYTF
>TRBV4-1|NA|TRBJ1-2|NA
TGCGCCAGCACCCACGCAGCGACTCTAGCTAACTATGGCTACACCTTC
CASTHAATLANYGYTF
>TRBV20-1|NA|TRBJ2-5|NA
TGCAGTGCTACTCCCGGTGGGACCCAGTACTTC
CSATPGGTQYF
>TRBV28|TRBD2|TRBJ2-7|NA
TGTGCCAGCCACCTAGCGGGGGAGTCCTACGAGCAGTACTTC
CASHLAGESYEQYF
>TRBV4-1|TRBD2|TRBJ2-1|NA
TGCGCCAGCAGCCCCAGCGGGGGGGGGTACAATGAGCAGTTCTTC
CASSPSGGGYNEQFF
>TRBV4-1|NA|TRBJ1-1|NA
TGCGCCAGCAGCCAAGAGGGCAGGGGGAACACTGAAGCTTTCTTT
CASSQEGRGNTEAFF
>TRBV5-4|TRBD1|TRBJ2-7|few
TGTGCCAGCAGCCTCGGACAGGGTGGGCAGTACTTC
CASSLGQGGQYF
>TRBV6-1|NA|TRBJ2-7|once
TGTGCCAGCAGTGGTGACAGGACTGGCTACGAGCAGTACTTC
CASSGDRTGYEQYF
>TRBV7-9|TRBD1|TRBJ2-2|NA
TGTGCCAGCAGCTACAGAACAGGGGGCTCAAACACCGGGGAGCTGTTTTTT
CASSYRTGGSNTGELFF
>TRBV7-8|NA|TRBJ2-1|NA
TGTGCCAGCAGCTTAGCAGGTGGCGATGAGCAGTTCTTC
CASSLAGGDEQFF
>TRBV6-5|TRBD1|TRBJ2-7|NA
TGTGCCAGCAGTTACAGTACAGGGGAATCTGACTACGAGCAGTACTTC
CASSYSTGESDYEQYF
>TRBV11-3|TRBD1|TRBJ1-5|NA
TGTGCCAGCAGCTTAAGAGTAATCGGACAGGCAGGGGAAGGAGGTCAGCCCCAGCATTTT
CASSLRVIGQAGEGGQPQHF
>TRBV5-1|NA|TRBJ2-2|NA
TGCGCCAGCAGCTCAGGGCAGGACACCGGGGAGCTGTTTTTT
CASSSGQDTGELFF
>TRBV6-1|NA|TRBJ1-2|NA
TGTGCCAGCAACCGGGGGAACTATGGCTACACCTTC
CASNRGNYGYTF
>TRBV30|NA|TRBJ2-3|once
TGTGCCTGGACCGGCGCCACAGATACGCAGTATTTT
CAWTGATDTQYF
>TRBV19|TRBD1|TRBJ1-1|NA
TGTGCCAGTAGTACCTGGACAGGGGCCCTTAAGACTGAAGCTTTCTTT
CASSTWTGALKTEAFF
>TRBV10-3|NA|TRBJ2-5|NA
TGTGCCATCAGCGCGACAGGGGAGGGGGAGACCCAGTACTTC
CAISATGEGETQYF